This TCR beta chain is from a study of breast tumors, draining lymph nodes, adjacent tissues. Samples came from axillary lymph nodes draining the breast cancer. The germline CDR1 and CDR2 sequences are MNHNY and SVGAGI (reference sequence). CDR3 length: 13 amino acids. V was trimmed by 7 bases and J by 6 bases, leaving 15 bases between them. TCRdb called the multiplex PCR reads again in MiXCR, with one record for every CDR3 protein. The data show about 140,000 distinct CDR3 sequences, approximately 20% seen once. This clonotype was observed at least ten times. Specimen: axillary lymph node tissue. The sequence was obtained from a female donor with breast cancer. Some clones in this sample may be carry-over from other donors' samples. The V gene is TRBV6-6, the J gene TRBJ1-2; D is perhaps TRBD1 (6 bases). The CDR3 sequence: CASTQQGPDGYTF. The DNA of the CDR3 is TGTGCCAGCACCCAACAGGGACCCGATGGCTACACCTTC.